This entry lists 4 T cell receptor beta chains sequenced from one sample in a study of CD8 T cells in Susac syndrome. The RNA input was roughly 0.45 to 1 ug, and it was reverse transcribed with random hexamers. TCRdb reprocessed the immunoSEQ multiplex PCR reads with MiXCR, giving one entry per CDR3 protein. This sample has approximately 200,000 distinct CDR3 sequences, with 80% to 95% found just once. Sequences were obtained from CD8+ T cells from PBMCs. Every receptor here comes from a human donor with multiple sclerosis.

The chain is built from TRBV10-3 and TRBJ1-1; D uncertain. Germline V gene lookup returns CDR1 ENHRY and CDR2 SYGVKD. Between the trimmed V and J ends, which lost 3 bases and 0 bases, there was a span of 14 bases. The CDR3 has 16 amino acids. The CDR3 loop reads CAISEGEVGMNTEAFF. The CDR3 bases are TGTGCCATCAGTGAAGGAGAGGTAGGGATGAACACTGAAGCTTTCTTT.

V is TRBV10-3 and J is TRBJ2-7; D not resolved. The CDR3 loop spans 12 amino acids. Between the trimmed V and J ends, which lost 10 bases and 0 bases, there was a span of 10 bases. CDR1 is ENHRY and CDR2 is SYGVKD in the germline V gene. The CDR3 spells CANGPSSYEQYF. CDR3 DNA: TGTGCCAACGGACCAAGCTCCTACGAGCAGTACTTC.

The rearrangement joins TRBV2 to TRBJ1-1; 10 nucleotides align to TRBD1. J was trimmed by 3 bases and V by 7 bases; bases with no gene match: 2. The CDR3 contains 13 residues. Germline values: CDR1 SNHLY, CDR2 FYNNEI. The CDR3 DNA follows: TGTGCCAGCAAAGGGACAGGGGACACTGAAGCTTTCTTT. This translates into CASKGTGDTEAFF.

J is TRBJ1-2 and V is TRBV11-2; D is possibly TRBD1 (5 bases). This CDR3 is 17 amino acids long. V dropped 4 bases and J dropped 3 bases, with 21 bases sitting between them. Per germline, CDR1 SGHAT and CDR2 FQNNGV. CDR3 region: CASSSGVGTPSDYGYTF. The CDR3 nucleotides read TGTGCCAGCAGCTCGGGCGTCGGGACGCCGTCCGACTATGGCTACACCTTC.